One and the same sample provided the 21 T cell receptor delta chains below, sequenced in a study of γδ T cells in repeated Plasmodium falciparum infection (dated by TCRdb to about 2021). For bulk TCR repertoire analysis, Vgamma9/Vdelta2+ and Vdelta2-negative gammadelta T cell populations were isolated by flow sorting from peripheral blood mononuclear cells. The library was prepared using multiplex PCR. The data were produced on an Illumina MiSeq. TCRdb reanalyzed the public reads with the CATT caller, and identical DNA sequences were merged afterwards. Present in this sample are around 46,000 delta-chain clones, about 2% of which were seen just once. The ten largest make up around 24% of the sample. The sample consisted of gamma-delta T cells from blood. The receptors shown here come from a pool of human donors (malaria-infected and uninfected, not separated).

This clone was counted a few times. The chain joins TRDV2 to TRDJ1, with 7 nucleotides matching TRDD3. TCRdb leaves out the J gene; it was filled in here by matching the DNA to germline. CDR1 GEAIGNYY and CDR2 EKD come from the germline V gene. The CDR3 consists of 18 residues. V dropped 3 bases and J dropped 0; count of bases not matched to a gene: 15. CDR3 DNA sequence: TGTGCCTGTGACTGTTGCCTTCTATTACTGGGGTACACCGATAAACTCATCTTT. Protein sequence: CACDCCLLLLGYTDKLIF.

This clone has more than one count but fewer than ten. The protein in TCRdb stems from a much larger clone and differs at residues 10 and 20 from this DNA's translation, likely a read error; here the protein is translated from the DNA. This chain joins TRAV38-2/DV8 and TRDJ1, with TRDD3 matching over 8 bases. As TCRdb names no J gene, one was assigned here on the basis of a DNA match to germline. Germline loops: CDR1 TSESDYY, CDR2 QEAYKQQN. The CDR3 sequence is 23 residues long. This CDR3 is CAYRSRRPQIARGYTEYTDRLIF. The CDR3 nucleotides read TGTGCTTATAGGAGCCGCCGACCCCAAATCGCCCGGGGATACACCGAGTACACCGATAGACTCATCTTT.

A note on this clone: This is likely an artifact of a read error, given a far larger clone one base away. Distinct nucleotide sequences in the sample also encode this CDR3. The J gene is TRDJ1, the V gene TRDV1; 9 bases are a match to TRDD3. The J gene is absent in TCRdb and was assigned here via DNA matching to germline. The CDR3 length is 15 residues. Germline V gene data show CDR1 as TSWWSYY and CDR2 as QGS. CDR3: CALGEVLGDTDKLIF. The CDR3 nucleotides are TGTGCTCTGGGGGAGGTACTGGGGGACACTGATAAACTCATCTTT.

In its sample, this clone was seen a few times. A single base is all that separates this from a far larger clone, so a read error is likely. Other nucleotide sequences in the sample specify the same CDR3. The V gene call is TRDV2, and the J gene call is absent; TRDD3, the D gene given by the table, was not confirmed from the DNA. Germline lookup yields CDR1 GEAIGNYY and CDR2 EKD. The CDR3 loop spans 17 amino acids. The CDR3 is CACDTGPTGDYTDKLIF. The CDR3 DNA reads TGTGCCTGTGACACCGGCCCTACTGGGGATTACACCGATAAACTCATCTTC.

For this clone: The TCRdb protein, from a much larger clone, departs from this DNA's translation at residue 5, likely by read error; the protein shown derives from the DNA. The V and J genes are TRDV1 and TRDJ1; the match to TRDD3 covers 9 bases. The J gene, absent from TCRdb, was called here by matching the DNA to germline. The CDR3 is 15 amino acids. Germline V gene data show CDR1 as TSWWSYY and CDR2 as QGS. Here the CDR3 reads CALGDVLGDTDKLIF. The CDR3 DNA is TGTGCTCTTGGGGATGTACTGGGGGACACTGATAAACTCATCTTT.

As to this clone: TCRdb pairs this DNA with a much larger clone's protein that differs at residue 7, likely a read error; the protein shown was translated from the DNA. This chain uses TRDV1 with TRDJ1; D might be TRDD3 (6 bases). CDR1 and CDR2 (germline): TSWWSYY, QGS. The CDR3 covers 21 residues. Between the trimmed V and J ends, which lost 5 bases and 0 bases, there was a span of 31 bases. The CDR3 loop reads CALGRLIPLLGIPMYTDKLIF. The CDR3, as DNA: TGTGCTCTTGGGCGTCTCATTCCTTTATTGGGGATCCCCATGTACACCGATAAACTCATCTTT.

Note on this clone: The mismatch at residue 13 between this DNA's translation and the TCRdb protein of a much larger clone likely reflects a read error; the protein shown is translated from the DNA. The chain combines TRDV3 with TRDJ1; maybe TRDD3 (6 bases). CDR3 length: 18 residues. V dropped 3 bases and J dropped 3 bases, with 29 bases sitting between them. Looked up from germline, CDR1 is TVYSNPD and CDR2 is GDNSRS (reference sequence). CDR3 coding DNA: TGTGCCTTCCTTACTACGTGTGGGGGGGTTCCGTACGCCGATAAACTCATCTTT. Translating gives CAFLTTCGGVPYADKLIF.

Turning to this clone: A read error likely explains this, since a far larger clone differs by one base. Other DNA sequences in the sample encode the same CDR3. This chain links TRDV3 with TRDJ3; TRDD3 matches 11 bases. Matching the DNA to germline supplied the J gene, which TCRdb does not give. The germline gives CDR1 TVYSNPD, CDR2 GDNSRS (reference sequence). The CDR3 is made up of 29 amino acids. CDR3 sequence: CAFPVPSYPRSANYWGIIVGAWDTRQMFF. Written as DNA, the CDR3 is TGTGCGTTCCCCGTGCCTTCCTACCCCAGATCCGCCAATTACTGGGGGATAATCGTCGGGGCCTGGGACACCCGACAGATGTTTTTC.

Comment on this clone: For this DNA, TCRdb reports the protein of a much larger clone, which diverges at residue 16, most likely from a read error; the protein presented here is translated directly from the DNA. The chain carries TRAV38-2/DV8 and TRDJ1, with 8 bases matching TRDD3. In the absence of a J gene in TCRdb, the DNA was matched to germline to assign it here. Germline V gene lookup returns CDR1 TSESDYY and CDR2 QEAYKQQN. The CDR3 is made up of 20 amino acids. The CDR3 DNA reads TGTGCTTATAGGAGCTTCTACTTCCCCTGGGGATACTTGTACACCGTTAAACTCATCTTT. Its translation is CAYRSFYFPWGYLYTVKLIF.

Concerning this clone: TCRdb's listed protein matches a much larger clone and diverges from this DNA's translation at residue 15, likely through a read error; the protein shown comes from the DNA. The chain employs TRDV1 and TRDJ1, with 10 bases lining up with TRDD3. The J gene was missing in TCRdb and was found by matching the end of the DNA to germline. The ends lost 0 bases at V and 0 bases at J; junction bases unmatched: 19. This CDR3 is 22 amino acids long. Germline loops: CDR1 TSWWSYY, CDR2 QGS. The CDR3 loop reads CALGELQILFGYWGMYTDKLIF. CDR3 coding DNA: TGTGCTCTTGGGGAACTACAGATCCTATTTGGCTACTGGGGGATGTACACCGATAAACTCATCTTT.

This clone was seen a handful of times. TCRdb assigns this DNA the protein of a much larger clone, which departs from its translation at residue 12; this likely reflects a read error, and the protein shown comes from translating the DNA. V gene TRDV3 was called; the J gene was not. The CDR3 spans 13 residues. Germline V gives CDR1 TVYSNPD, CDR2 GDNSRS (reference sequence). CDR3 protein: CASYMFPAYKLTF. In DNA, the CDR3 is TGTGCCTCCTACATGTTTCCTGCCTACAAACTCACCTTT.

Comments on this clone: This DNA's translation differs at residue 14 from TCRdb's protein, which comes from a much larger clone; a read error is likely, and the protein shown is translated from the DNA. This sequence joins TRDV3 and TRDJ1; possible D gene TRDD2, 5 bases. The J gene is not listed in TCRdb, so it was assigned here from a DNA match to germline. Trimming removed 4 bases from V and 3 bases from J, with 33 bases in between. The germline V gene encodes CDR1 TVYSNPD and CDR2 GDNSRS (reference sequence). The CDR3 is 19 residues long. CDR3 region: CASITLLPIFPSEADKLIF. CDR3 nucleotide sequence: TGTGCCTCTATCACCCTACTTCCCATCTTCCCTTCGGAGGCCGATAAACTCATCTTT. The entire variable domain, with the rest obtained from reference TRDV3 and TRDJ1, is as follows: CDKVTQSSPDQTVASGSEVVLLCTYDTVYSNPDLFWYRIRPDYSFQFVFYGDNSRSEGADFTQGRFSVKHILTQKAFHLVISPVRTEDSATYYCASITLLPIFPSEADKLIFGKGTRVTVEP.

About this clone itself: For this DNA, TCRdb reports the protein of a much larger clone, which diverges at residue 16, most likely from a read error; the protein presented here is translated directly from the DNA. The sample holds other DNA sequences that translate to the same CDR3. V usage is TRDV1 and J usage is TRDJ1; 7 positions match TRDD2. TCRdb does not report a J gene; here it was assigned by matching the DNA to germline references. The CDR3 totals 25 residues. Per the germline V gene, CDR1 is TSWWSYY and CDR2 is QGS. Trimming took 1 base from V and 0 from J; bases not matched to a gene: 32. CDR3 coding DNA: TGTGCTCTTGGGGAACCTCATTTCCTACGGGGTTCGTTACGCTGGCGAGCCTCCTACACCGATAAACTCATCTTT. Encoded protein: CALGEPHFLRGSLRWRASYTDKLIF.

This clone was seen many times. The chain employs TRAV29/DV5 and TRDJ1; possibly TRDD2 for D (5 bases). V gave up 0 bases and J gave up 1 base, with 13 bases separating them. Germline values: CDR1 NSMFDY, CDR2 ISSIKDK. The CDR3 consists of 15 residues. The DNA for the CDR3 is TGTGCAGCAAGCGCCTTCTACGGGGCCACCGATAAACTCATCTTT. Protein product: CAASAFYGATDKLIF.

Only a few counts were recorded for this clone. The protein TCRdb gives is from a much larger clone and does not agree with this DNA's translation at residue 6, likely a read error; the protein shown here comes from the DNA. The CDR3 bases are TGTGCCTGTGACCCTCCTTTGCTGGGGGACAATAAGTACACCGATAAACTCATCTTT. Encoded protein: CACDPPLLGDNKYTDKLIF. The chain combines TRDV2 with TRDJ1; TRDD3 aligns across 8 bases. As TCRdb names no J gene, one was assigned here on the basis of a DNA match to germline. This CDR3 contains 19 residues. Trimming took 3 bases from V and 0 from J; bases not matched to a gene: 17. The germline CDR1 and CDR2 sequences are GEAIGNYY and EKD.

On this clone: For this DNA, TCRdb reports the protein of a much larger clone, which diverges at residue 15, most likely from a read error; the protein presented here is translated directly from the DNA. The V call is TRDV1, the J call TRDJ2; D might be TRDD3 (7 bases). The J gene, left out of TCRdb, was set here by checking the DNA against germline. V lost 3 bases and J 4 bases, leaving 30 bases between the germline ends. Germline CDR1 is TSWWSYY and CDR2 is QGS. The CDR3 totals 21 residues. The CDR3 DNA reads TGTGCTCTTGGGGAGCTACCCCTTCCCCCCTGGGGGTTTACTTCGACAGCACAACTCTTCTTT. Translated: CALGELPLPPWGFTSTAQLFF.

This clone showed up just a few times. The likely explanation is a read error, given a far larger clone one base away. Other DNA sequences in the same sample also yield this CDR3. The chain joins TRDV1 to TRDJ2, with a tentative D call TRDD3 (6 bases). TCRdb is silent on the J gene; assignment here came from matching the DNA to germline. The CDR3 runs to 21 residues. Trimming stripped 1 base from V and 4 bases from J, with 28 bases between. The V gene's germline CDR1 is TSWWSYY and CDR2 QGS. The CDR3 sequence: CALGEPQFFTGGRYRTAQLFF. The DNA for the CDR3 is TGTGCTCTTGGGGAACCACAGTTTTTCACGGGGGGACGTTATCGGACAGCACAACTCTTCTTT.

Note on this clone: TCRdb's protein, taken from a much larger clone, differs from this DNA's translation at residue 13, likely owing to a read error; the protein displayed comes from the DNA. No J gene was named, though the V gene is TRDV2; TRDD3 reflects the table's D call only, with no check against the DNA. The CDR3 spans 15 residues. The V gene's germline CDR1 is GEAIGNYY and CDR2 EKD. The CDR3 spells CACDMVGESTDKIIF. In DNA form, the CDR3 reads TGTGCCTGTGACATGGTGGGGGAGAGCACCGATAAAATCATCTTT.

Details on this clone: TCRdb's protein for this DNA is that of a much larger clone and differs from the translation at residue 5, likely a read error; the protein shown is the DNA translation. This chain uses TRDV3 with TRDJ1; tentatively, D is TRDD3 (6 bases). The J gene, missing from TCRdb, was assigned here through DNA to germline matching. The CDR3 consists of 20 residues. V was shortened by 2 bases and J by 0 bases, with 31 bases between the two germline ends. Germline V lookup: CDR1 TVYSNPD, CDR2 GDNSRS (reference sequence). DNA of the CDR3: TGTGCCTTTCCACGACTACGCATTGGGGGTCCACGAAAGTACACCGATAAACTCATCTTT. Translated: CAFPRLRIGGPRKYTDKLIF.

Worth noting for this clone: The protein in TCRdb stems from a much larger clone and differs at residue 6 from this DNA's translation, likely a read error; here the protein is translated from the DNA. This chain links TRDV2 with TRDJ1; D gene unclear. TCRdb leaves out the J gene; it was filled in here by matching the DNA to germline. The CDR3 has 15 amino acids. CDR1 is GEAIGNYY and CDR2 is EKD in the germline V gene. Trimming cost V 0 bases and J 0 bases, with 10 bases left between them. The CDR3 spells CACDTDQRNTDKLIF. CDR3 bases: TGTGCCTGTGACACCGACCAGCGTAACACCGATAAACTCATCTTT.

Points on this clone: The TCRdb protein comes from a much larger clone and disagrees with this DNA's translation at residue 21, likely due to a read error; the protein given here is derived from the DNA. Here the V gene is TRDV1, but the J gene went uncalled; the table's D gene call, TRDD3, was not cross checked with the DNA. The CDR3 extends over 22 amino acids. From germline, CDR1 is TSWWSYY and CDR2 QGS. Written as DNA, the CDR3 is TGTGCTCTTGGGGAACCGTCCGGGACTCTTCCTACAAGTAGCTGGGGGATACTAGGACTCACCTTT. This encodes CALGEPSGTLPTSSWGILGLTF.